This T cell receptor (beta chain) was captured in a study of blood T cell repertoires in COVID-19. The method was immunoSEQ multiplex PCR; TCRdb's version includes in-frame clones alone and lacks a portion of them. Of tens of thousands of clones in the sample, roughly 90% were seen once. The CDR3 sequence is 14 residues long. V was trimmed by 8 bases and J by 4 bases, leaving 14 bases between them. Germline loops: CDR1 LNHDA, CDR2 SQIVND (reference sequence). This chain connects TRBV19 to TRBJ2-2; possible D gene TRBD1, 6 bases. This receptor was identified in a man aged 65 to 79 with active or convalescent COVID-19. Specimen: peripheral blood. This CDR3 is CASCPGECTGELFF. The CDR3 nucleotides read TGTGCCAGTTGTCCAGGGGAGTGCACCGGGGAGCTGTTTTTT.